These 8 T cell receptor beta chains share one sample of origin, sequenced in a study of T cells in Graves' hyperthyroidism and ophthalmopathy. The investigators amplified TCR beta CDR3 regions from RNA transcripts. The study used the HTBI primer set for a first-round RT-PCR of the TCR CDR3. MiXCR, applied by TCRdb to the multiplex PCR reads, yields one record per CDR3 protein. This sample carries around 210,000 distinct CDR3 sequences, roughly 17% of them seen once, and the ten largest clones take around 52%. The sample consisted of blood. Receptors were obtained from a woman aged 45 to 65 with Graves' hyperthyroidism.

This clonotype was observed many times. CDR3 DNA sequence: TGTGCCAGTAGTATAGGGGCAGGGGGTGAGCAGTTCTTC. Its translation is CASSIGAGGEQFF. The rearrangement uses TRBV19 and TRBJ2-1; 7 positions match TRBD1. Germline lookup yields CDR1 LNHDA and CDR2 SQIVND (reference sequence). The CDR3 is 13 residues long. V was pared by 1 base and J by 9 bases, with 3 bases of the junction left unmatched.

The chain combines TRBV6-2 or TRBV6-3 with TRBJ2-7, with D perhaps TRBD1 (5 bases). Germline V gene sequence: CDR1 MNHEY, CDR2 SVGEGT. V gave up 6 bases and J gave up 0 bases, with 12 bases separating them. This CDR3 has 14 residues. The CDR3 is CASSFGQNSYEQYF. The CDR3 region has the DNA TGTGCCAGCAGCTTCGGACAAAACTCCTACGAGCAGTACTTC.

This clonotype has at least ten counts. The rearrangement uses TRBV27 and TRBJ2-5, with TRBD2 matching 8 bases. Looked up from germline, CDR1 is MNHEY and CDR2 is SMNVEV (reference sequence). The V segment lost 4 bases and the J segment 5 bases; nucleotides outside the gene matches: 9. This CDR3 contains 15 residues. The CDR3 bases are TGTGCCAGCAGTTACACAGCGGGAGAGGGGGAGACCCAGTACTTC. Its translation is CASSYTAGEGETQYF.

V and J are TRBV7-3 and TRBJ2-2; D remains unclear. Germline V CDR1 and CDR2: SGHTA, FQGTGA. This CDR3 has 16 amino acids. Between the trimmed V and J ends, which lost 4 bases and 4 bases, there was a span of 16 bases. The CDR3 bases are TGTGCCAGCAGCTCATCCCGCGCGATCCGCACCGGGGAGCTGTTTTTT. It specifies CASSSSRAIRTGELFF.

This clonotype was recorded at least ten times. The V call is TRBV5-1, the J call TRBJ1-1; 8 bases match TRBD1. The V and J ends lost 0 bases and 4 bases, in that order; junction bases with no gene match: 2. Germline V gene lookup returns CDR1 SGHRS and CDR2 YFSETQ. There are 14 residues in the CDR3. The CDR3 here is CASSLGQGFTEAFF. DNA of the CDR3: TGCGCCAGCAGCTTGGGACAGGGGTTCACTGAAGCTTTCTTT.

This clonotype appeared many times. The chain has TRBV5-1 and TRBJ2-7; D may be TRBD1 (5 bases). CDR1 and CDR2 from the germline V gene are SGHRS and YFSETQ. This CDR3 has 13 residues. V was shortened by 0 bases and J by 3 bases, with 7 bases between the two germline ends. CDR3 loop: CASSLEGIYEQYF. The CDR3 nucleotides read TGCGCCAGCAGCTTGGAGGGGATCTACGAGCAGTACTTC.

This clonotype was seen only a few times. V is TRBV4-1 and J is TRBJ2-7; 8 nucleotides match TRBD2. This CDR3 contains 16 residues. Trimming at V came to 0 bases and at J to 3 bases, leaving 7 bases not matched to a gene. The germline V gene encodes CDR1 MGHRA and CDR2 YSYEKL. The CDR3 spells CASSQDTSGPRYEQYF. As DNA, the CDR3 is TGCGCCAGCAGCCAAGATACTAGCGGACCACGCTACGAGCAGTACTTC.

V gene TRBV30 combines with J gene TRBJ1-5, with a possible D match to TRBD1 (5 bases). The V gene's germline CDR1 is GTSNPN and CDR2 SVGIG (reference sequence). This CDR3 is 13 amino acids long. V was pared by 2 bases and J by 7 bases, with 12 bases between. The CDR3 loop reads CAWSNSGDQPQHF. The CDR3 nucleotides are TGTGCCTGGAGTAATTCGGGGGACCAGCCCCAGCATTTT.